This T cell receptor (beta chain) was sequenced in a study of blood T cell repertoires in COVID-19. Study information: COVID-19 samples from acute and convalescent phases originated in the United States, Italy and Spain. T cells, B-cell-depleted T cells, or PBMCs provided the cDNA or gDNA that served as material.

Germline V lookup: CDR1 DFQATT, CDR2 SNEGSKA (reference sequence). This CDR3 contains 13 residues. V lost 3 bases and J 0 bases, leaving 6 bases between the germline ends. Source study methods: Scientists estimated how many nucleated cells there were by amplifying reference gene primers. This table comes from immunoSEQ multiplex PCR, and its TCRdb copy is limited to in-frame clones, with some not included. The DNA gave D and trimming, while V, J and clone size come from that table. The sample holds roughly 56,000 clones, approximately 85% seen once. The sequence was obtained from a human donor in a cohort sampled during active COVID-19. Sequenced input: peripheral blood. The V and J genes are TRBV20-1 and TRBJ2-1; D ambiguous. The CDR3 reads CSASQYSYNEQFF. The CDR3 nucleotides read TGCAGTGCTAGTCAGTACTCCTACAATGAGCAGTTCTTC.